This T cell receptor beta chain was identified during a study of blood T cell repertoires in COVID-19 (dated by TCRdb to about 2020). About the full investigation: Samples covering the acute and convalescent phases of COVID-19 were provided by collaborators in the United States, Italy and Spain. The material from the prospective study consisted of cDNA or gDNA derived from T cells, B-cell-depleted T cells, or PBMCs. Subjects who had been exposed to COVID-19, were actively infected with it, or had recovered from it provided the deeply sampled blood TCRbeta repertoires that made up the dataset. The repertoires were released in a freely available public database meant as a resource for research on the immune response to SARS-CoV-2. Samples came from the ongoing ImmuneRACE study (first 160 participants) plus 1,254 subjects from 6 global collaborators. Sample metadata almost always included a de-identified subject ID, COVID-19 status, age in years and sex. Where HLA class I and class II types were available, the types were taken from metadata supplied by the sample provider, not from assay-based typing.

Study-level results and caveats: The quantity of clinical and demographic metadata differed by source and by participant and was supplied without curation.

TCRbeta CDR3 regions were amplified from genomic DNA using the immunoSEQ Assay, a bias-controlled multiplex PCR. In the source study's methods: Nucleated cell counts per sample were estimated from amplification of reference gene primers within the assay. Sequence reads were collapsed and filtered to measure the absolute abundance of every unique TCRbeta CDR3 rearrangement. For each sample, productive Simpson clonality was calculated as the square root of Simpson's diversity index across productive rearrangements. Imported from immuneACCESS, the table was reduced by TCRdb to in-frame sequences with V and J called. These copies leave out some clones; in studies compared against another copy, an unresolved V gene accounts for under half, and the cause of the remainder is not known. Clonal size and the V and J genes are those of that table, whereas D and trimming came from the DNA. The sample table holds approximately 150,000 clones, of which about 79% were seen once. The ten largest clones take up 13% to 15% of the sample.

As to this clone: Its target antigen remains unknown. No base quality information exists; no much larger clone differs at one position.

Participants in the prospective study were aged about 18 to 89 years, lived in under 30 United States geographic areas, and enrolled through a virtual design. To assign participants to cohorts, the prospective study relied on clinical history that participants themselves reported in a screening survey and a study questionnaire. For ImmuneRACE Cohort 3, a participant was defined as recovered based on two consecutive negative NP/OP PCR tests, clearance by a healthcare professional, or resolution of symptoms. In the prospective study, mobile phlebotomists collected whole blood, serum and a nasopharyngeal or oropharyngeal swab from each participant. Additional blood draws and questionnaires over an approximately 2-month period could optionally be provided by prospective study participants. Before DNA extraction, prospective study blood samples were shipped either frozen or at room temperature. CDR3 length: 12 amino acids, cysteine to phenylalanine. The kept DNA is CDR3 alone, 36 bases in frame from the first base. The germline V gene encodes CDR1 WSHSY and CDR2 SAAADI. V drops 3 bases and J drops 7 bases, leaving 7 bases in between.

Sequences were obtained from PBMCs or T cells enriched from blood (not recorded which). The sequence joins TRBV10-2 to TRBJ1-5, with no reliable assignment of the D segment. This clonotype was sampled from a man aged 50-60 years who had recovered from COVID-19. The sequence in DNA is TGCGCCAGCAGTGAAGTACAACAGCCCCAGCATTTT. Its protein reads: CASSEVQQPQHF.